This TCR beta chain was profiled in a study of CD8 T cells in ankylosing spondylitis. Findings of the study overall: Both synovial fluid and blood in reactive arthritis had previously been reported to carry some motif variants. According to the report, clones linked to the disease were significantly enriched in matched synovial fluid samples taken from ankylosing spondylitis patients. Disease-associated clones were CD8+ and fairly uncommon in peripheral blood. Made up of under ten highly homologous variants, a TCR beta motif appeared characteristic of ankylosing spondylitis blood.

Per the germline V gene, CDR1 is SQVTM and CDR2 is ANQGSEA. V was clipped by 7 bases and J by 0 bases; unmatched bases: 14. CDR3 length equals 16 residues. Quantitative molecular-barcoded 5'-RACE generated the TCR beta libraries. MiXCR, run by TCRdb on the 5' RACE reads, gives a single entry per CDR3 protein. Seen here are fewer than 550,000 distinct CDR3 sequences, roughly 5.3% observed once, and the top ten hold 3.5%. This clonotype was recorded many times. What it binds is unknown. This clonotype was sampled from a male donor with ankylosing spondylitis. This chain uses TRBV29-1 with TRBJ2-7, with 8 positions matching TRBD1. The sequencing sample was made of blood, either unsorted or a sorted T cell fraction (not recorded which). The CDR3 sequence is CSARGTGGRSSYEQYF. CDR3 coding DNA: TGCAGCGCTAGGGGAACAGGGGGACGAAGCTCCTACGAGCAGTACTTC.